This T cell receptor (beta chain) comes out of a study of cytomegalovirus exposure and HLA in healthy donors. Whole-study findings and limits: In vitro experiments confirmed that a few CMV-associated chains were specific for CMV antigens.

The CDR3 runs to 12 residues. The ends lost 6 bases at V and 6 bases at J; junction bases unmatched: 5. From germline, CDR1 is SQVTM and CDR2 ANQGSEA. TCRdb's table, derived via immunoSEQ multiplex PCR, lists solely in-frame clones and lacks some. There are 150,000 to 200,000 clones in the sample; around nine tenths occur only once, and less than 3.5% lies in the top ten. Donors came from a validation cohort of about 110 subjects, distinct from the first 666-subject cohort. For this clone: Its antigen is still unknown.

The rearrangement links TRBV29-1 to TRBJ2-7; 10 nucleotides line up with TRBD1. The sequenced material came from PBMCs. This receptor was obtained from a man between 18 and 29 years old in good health and CMV-seropositive. CDR3 DNA sequence: TGCAGCGTCGGACAGGGGGGGGGCGAGCAGTACTTC. Protein product: CSVGQGGGEQYF.